The table lists the clone carrying this TCR beta chain with many counts. The antigen remains undetermined. V was pared by 5 bases and J by 2 bases, with 14 bases between. The germline V gene has CDR1 SGHTA and CDR2 FQGTGA. The CDR3 runs 15 residues. The sample comes from a study of T-cell memory formation after mild COVID-19. The overall study: The study found TCR clusters largely donor specific. Study-level results: Prior to infection, memory already included some responding clones, suggesting cross-reactive memory joined. Confirmation was lacking for SARS-CoV-2 specificity of second-wave clones that peaked on day 37.

The TCR alpha and TCR beta cDNA libraries, bearing sample barcodes and UMIs, were generated by 5'RACE using constant-segment primers. TCRdb recomputed calls from the 5' RACE reads with MiXCR, one row per CDR3 protein. This sample yields tens of thousands of distinct CDR3 sequences, of which 13% are seen a single time; 41% belongs to the top ten. The gene calls are TRBV7-3 and TRBJ2-3; no reliable D call. Sequencing was performed on PBMCs or a T cell subset sorted from them (not recorded which). The clonotype originates from a man younger than 35 who had mild COVID-19 (a few samples of this study predate the infection). Cell type and time point are not known. CDR3 sequence (DNA): TGTGCCAGCAGCCCCGACGGTACGTCCACAGATACGCAGTATTTT. Translating gives CASSPDGTSTDTQYF.